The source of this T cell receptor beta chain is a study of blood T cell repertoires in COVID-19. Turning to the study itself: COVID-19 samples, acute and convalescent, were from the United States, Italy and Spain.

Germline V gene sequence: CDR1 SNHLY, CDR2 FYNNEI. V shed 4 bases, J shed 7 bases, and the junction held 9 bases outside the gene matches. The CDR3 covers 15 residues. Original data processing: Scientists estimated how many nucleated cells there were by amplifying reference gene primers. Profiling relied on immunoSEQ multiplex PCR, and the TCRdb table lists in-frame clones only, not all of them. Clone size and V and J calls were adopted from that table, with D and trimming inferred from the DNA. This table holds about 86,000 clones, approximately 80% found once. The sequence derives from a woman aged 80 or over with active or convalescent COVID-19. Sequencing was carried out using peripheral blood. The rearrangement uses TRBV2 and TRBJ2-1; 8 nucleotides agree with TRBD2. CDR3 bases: TGTGCCAGCAGTGTGAACAGCGGGGGTACGAATGAGCAGTTCTTC. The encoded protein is CASSVNSGGTNEQFF.